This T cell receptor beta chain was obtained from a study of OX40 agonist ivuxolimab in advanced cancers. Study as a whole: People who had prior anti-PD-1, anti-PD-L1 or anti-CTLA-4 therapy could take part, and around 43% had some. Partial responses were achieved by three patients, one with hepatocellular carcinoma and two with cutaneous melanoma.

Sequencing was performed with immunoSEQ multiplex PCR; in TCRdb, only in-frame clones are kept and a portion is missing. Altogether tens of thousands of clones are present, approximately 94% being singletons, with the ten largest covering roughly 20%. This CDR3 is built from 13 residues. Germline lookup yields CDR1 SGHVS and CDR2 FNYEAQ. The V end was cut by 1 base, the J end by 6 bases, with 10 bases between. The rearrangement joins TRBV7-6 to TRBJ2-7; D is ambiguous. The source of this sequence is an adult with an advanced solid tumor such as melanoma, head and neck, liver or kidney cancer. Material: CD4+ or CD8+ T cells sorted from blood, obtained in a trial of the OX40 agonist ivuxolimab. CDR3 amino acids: CASSLGIGGEQYF. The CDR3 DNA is TGTGCCAGCAGCTTAGGTATCGGCGGCGAGCAGTACTTC. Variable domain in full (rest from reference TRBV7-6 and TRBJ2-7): GAGVSQSPRYKVTKRGQDVALRCDPISGHVSLYWYRQALGQGPEFLTYFNYEAQQDKSGLPNDRFSAERPEGSISTLTIQRTEQRDSAMYRCASSLGIGGEQYFGPGTRLTVT.